Each of the 11 T cell receptor beta chains below was sequenced from the same sample in a study of OX40 agonist ivuxolimab in advanced cancers. The library was prepared using the immunoSEQ multiplex PCR assay. TCRdb's version of the immuneACCESS table is confined to in-frame rearrangements and falls short of the full clone set. An unresolved V gene accounts for under half of the shortfall where checked; the remainder is of unknown origin. The sample table holds fewer than 65,000 clones, of which 75% to 90% were seen once. In total, the top ten clones hold about 5.1% of the sample. Sequences were derived from CD4+ or CD8+ T cells sorted from blood, sampled in a trial of the OX40 agonist ivuxolimab. These receptors were taken from an adult with an advanced solid tumor such as melanoma, head and neck, liver or kidney cancer.

Of note for this clone: A junction end diverges from the germline sequence, so it may reflect a read error. V and J are TRBV28 and TRBJ2-6; 10 nucleotides line up with TRBD1. Germline lookup yields CDR1 MDHEN and CDR2 SYDVKM. This CDR3 has 19 amino acids. The CDR3 loop reads CASSPTGTGAPSWANVLTF. CDR3 coding DNA: TGTGCCAGCAGTCCCACCGGGACAGGGGCCCCCTCTTGGGCCAACGTCCTGACTTTC.

This rearrangement joins TRBV6-1 to TRBJ2-1; D is undetermined. V shed 1 base and J shed 7 bases, with 17 bases lying between them. Looked up from germline, CDR1 is MNHNS and CDR2 is SASEGT. This CDR3 is 16 amino acids long. Written as DNA, the CDR3 is TGTGCCAGCAGTGAAGGGAGAGCTCGAATGAGAAATGAGCAGTTCTTC. It yields the protein CASSEGRARMRNEQFF.

This rearrangement joins TRBV5-1 to TRBJ1-1; a possible D gene is TRBD1 (5 bases). Trimming pared 0 bases from V and 10 bases from J, leaving 13 bases between. CDR1 and CDR2 from the germline V gene are SGHRS and YFSETQ. CDR3 length: 13 residues. The CDR3 DNA is TGCGCCAGCAGCTTGGCGCAGGGTGGCGCAGCTTTCTTT. Amino acid sequence: CASSLAQGGAAFF.

Regarding this clone: This sample also contains other DNA sequences that code for the same CDR3. The chain joins TRBV9 to TRBJ1-3; no firm D call. From germline, CDR1 is SGDLS and CDR2 YYNGEE. Trimming stripped 0 bases from V and 4 bases from J, with 5 bases between. This CDR3 has 13 amino acids. The CDR3 loop reads CASSVEGGNTIYF. The DNA of the CDR3 is TGTGCCAGCAGCGTAGAAGGGGGAAACACCATATATTTT.

The gene calls are TRBV18 and TRBJ2-7, with TRBD1 matching 8 bases. This CDR3 is 16 amino acids long. The junction had 11 bases not matched to a gene; V was cut back by 4 bases and J by 3 bases. Germline assignment: CDR1 KGHSH and CDR2 LQKENI. CDR3 amino acids: CASSHVGQGANYEQYF. The CDR3 coding sequence is TGTGCCAGCTCACATGTGGGTCAGGGGGCTAACTACGAGCAGTACTTC.

V usage is TRBV7-3 and J usage is TRBJ2-1; maybe TRBD1 (6 bases). The CDR3 has 14 amino acids. Trimming stripped 4 bases from V and 4 bases from J, with 11 bases between. Germline V gives CDR1 SGHTA, CDR2 FQGTGA. The CDR3 region is CASSSLQGYNEQFF. The CDR3, as DNA: TGTGCCAGCAGCTCATTACAGGGTTACAATGAGCAGTTCTTC. Variable domain in full (rest from reference TRBV7-3 and TRBJ2-1): GAGVSQTPSNKVTEKGKYVELRCDPISGHTALYWYRQSLGQGPEFLIYFQGTGAADDSGLPNDRFFAVRPEGSVSTLKIQRTERGDSAVYLCASSSLQGYNEQFFGPGTRLTVL.

V gene TRBV29-1 combines with J gene TRBJ2-5, with D uncertain. The germline V gene has CDR1 SQVTM and CDR2 ANQGSEA. This CDR3 is 13 amino acids long. The V and J ends lost 6 bases and 0 bases respectively, with 11 bases between them. The CDR3 DNA sequence: TGCAGCGTCCTTGACGGAAACCAAGAGACCCAGTACTTC. Protein sequence: CSVLDGNQETQYF.

The rearrangement links TRBV4-1 to TRBJ2-1, with D unclear. The ends were cut back, 1 base at V and 6 bases at J, with 7 bases in the middle. This CDR3 is 13 amino acids long. Germline CDR1 MGHRA, CDR2 YSYEKL. The DNA for the CDR3 is TGCGCCAGCAGCCAAGCCCCAGTCAATGAGCAGTTCTTC. Translation: CASSQAPVNEQFF.

The chain carries TRBV9 and TRBJ2-1; 14 bases match TRBD2. The V segment lost 1 base and the J segment 8 bases; nucleotides outside the gene matches: 17. The germline V gene has CDR1 SGDLS and CDR2 YYNGEE. CDR3 length equals 20 residues. Written as DNA, the CDR3 is TGTGCCAGCAGCGTAAGGGGACTAGCGGGAGTCAGGGGGTCACGACATGAGCAGTTCTTC. It yields the protein CASSVRGLAGVRGSRHEQFF. Full variable domain (missing parts from reference TRBV9 and TRBJ2-1): DSGVTQTPKHLITATGQRVTLRCSPRSGDLSVYWYQQSLDQGLQFLIQYYNGEERAKGNILERFSAQQFPDLHSELNLSSLELGDSALYFCASSVRGLAGVRGSRHEQFFGPGTRLTVL.

The rearrangement links TRBV7-3 to TRBJ2-1; 11 bases match TRBD1. Germline values: CDR1 SGHTA, CDR2 FQGTGA. Trimming removed 5 bases from V and 8 bases from J; junction bases left unmatched: 11. CDR3 length equals 16 residues. The CDR3 protein is CASSARTGGGMHEQFF. The CDR3 DNA sequence: TGTGCCAGCAGCGCGCGGACAGGGGGCGGTATGCATGAGCAGTTCTTC.

V usage is TRBV7-9 and J usage is TRBJ2-5; TRBD1 agrees at 8 bases. Per germline, CDR1 SEHNR and CDR2 FQNEAQ (reference sequence). After removal of 5 bases from V and 5 bases from J, the junction contained 4 bases not matched to a gene. This CDR3 has 13 residues. CDR3 loop: CASSPRGPETQYF. CDR3 in DNA: TGTGCCAGCAGCCCCAGGGGGCCGGAGACCCAGTACTTC.